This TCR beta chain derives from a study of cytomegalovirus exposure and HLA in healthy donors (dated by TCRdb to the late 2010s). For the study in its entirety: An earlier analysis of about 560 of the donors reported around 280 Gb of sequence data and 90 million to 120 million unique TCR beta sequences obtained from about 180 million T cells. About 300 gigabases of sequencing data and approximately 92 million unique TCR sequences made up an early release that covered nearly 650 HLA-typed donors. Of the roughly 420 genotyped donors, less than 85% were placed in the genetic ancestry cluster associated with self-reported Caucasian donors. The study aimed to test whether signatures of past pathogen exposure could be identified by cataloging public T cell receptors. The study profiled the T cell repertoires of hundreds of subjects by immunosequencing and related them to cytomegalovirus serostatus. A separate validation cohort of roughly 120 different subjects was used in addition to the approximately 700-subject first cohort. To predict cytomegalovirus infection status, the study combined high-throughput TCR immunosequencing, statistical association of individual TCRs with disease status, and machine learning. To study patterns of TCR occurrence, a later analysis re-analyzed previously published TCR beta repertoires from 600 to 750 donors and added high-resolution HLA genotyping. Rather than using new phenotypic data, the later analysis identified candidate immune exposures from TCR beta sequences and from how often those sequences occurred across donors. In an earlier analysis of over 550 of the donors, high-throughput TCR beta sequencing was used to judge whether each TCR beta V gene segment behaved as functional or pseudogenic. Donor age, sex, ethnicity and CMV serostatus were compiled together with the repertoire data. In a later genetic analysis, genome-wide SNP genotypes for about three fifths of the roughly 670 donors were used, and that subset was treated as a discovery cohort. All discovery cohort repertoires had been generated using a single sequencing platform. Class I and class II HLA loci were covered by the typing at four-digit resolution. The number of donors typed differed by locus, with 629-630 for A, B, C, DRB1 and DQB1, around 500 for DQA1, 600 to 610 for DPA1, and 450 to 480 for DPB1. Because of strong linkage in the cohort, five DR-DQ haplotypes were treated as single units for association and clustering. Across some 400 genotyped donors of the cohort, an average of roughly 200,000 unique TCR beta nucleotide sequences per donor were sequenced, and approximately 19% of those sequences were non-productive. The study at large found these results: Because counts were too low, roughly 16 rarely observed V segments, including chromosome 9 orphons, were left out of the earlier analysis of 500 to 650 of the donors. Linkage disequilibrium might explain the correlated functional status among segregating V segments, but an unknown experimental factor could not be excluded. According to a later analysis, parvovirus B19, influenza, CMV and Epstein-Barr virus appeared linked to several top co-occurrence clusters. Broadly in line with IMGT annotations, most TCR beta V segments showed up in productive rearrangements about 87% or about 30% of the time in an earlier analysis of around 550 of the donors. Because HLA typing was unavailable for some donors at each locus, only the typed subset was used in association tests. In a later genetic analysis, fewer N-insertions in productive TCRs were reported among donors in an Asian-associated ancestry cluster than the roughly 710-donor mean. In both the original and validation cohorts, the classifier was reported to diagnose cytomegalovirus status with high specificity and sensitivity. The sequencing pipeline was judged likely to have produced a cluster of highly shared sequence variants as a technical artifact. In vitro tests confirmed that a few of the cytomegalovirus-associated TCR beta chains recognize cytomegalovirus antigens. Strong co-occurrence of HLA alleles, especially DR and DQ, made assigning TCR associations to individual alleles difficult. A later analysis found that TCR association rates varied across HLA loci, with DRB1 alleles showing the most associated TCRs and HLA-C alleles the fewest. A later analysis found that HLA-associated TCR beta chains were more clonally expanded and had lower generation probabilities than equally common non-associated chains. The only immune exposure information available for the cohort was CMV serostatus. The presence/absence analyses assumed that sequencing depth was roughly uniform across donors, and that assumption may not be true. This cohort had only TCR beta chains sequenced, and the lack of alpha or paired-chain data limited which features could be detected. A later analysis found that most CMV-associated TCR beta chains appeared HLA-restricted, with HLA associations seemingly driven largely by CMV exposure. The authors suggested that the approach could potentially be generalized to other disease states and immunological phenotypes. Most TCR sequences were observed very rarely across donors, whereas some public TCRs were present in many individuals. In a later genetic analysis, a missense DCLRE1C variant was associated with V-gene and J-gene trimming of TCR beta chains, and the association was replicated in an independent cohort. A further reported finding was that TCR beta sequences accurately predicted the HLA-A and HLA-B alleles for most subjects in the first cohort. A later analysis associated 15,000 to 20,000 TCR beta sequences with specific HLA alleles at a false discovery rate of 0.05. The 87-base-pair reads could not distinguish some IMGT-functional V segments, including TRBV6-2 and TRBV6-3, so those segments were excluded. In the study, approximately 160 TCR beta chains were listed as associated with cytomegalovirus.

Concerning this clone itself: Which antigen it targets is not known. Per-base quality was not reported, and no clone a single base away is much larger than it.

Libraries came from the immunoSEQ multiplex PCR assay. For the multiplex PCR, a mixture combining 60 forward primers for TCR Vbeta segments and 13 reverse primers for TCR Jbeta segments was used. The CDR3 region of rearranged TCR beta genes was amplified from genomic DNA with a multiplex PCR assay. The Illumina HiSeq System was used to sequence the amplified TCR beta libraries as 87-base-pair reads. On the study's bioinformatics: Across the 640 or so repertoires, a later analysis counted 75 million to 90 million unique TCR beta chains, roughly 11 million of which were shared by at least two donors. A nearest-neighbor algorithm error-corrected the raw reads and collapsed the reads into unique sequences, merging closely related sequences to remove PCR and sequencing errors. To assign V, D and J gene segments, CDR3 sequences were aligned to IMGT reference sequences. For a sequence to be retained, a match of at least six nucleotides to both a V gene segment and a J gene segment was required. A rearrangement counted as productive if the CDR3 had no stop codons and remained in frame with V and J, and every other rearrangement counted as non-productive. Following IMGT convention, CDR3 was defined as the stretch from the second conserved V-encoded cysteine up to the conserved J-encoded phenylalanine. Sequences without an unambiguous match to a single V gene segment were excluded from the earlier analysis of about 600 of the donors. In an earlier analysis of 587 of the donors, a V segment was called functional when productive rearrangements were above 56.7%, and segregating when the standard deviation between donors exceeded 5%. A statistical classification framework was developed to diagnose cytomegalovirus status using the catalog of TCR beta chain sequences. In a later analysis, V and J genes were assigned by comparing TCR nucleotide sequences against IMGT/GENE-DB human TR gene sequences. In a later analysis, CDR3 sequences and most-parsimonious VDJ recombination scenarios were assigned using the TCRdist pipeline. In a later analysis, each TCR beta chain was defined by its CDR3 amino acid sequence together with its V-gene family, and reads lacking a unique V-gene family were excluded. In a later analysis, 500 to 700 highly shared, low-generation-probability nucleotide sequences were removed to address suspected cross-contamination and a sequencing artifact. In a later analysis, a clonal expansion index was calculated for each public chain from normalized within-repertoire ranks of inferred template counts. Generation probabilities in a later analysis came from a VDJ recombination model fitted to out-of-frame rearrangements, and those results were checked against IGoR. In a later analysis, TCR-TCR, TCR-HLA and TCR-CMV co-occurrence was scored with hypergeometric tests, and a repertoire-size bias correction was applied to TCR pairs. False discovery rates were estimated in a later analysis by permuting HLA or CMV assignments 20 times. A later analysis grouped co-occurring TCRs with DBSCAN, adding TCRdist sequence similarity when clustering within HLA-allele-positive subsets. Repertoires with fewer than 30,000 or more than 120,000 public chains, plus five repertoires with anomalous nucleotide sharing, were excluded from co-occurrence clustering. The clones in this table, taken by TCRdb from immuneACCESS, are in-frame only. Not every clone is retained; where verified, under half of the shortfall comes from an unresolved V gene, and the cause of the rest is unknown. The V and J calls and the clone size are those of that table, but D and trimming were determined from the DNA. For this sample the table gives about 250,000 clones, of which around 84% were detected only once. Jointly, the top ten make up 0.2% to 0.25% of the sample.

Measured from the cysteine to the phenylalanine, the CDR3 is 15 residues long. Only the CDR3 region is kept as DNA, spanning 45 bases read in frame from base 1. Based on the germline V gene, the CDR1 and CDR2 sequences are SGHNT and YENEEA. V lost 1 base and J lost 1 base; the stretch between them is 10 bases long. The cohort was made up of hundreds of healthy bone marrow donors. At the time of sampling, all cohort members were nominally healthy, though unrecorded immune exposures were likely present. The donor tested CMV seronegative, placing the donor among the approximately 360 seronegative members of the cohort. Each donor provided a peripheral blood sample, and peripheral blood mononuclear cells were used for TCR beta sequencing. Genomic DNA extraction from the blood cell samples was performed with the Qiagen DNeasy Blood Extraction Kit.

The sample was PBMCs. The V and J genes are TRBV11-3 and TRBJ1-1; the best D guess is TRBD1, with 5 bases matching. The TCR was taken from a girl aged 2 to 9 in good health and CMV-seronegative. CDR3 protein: CASSLGGSSNTEAFF. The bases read TGTGCCAGCAGCTTAGGGGGCAGTTCGAACACTGAAGCTTTCTTT.